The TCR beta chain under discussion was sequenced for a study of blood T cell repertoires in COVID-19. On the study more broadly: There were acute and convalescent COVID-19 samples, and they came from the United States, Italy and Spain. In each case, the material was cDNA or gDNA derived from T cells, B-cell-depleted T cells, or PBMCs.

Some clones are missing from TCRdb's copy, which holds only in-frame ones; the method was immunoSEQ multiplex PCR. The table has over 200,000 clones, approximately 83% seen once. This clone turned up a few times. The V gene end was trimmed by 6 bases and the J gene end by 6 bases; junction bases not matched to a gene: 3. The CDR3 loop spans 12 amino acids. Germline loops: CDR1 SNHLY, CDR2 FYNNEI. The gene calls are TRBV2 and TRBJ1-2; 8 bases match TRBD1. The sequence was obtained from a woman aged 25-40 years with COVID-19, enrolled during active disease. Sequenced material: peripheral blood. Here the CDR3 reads CASRLTGDGYTF. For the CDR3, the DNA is TGTGCCAGCAGACTGACAGGGGATGGCTACACCTTC.